The TCR beta chain under discussion was sequenced for a study of T cell responses to AZD1222 COVID-19 vaccine (dated by TCRdb to about 2021). A note on the overall study: TCR sequencing was performed for 233 trial participants, of whom about 200 were given two doses of AZD1222 and approximately 25 were given two doses of MenACWY control vaccine. Enrollment into the trials was organized by age into subgroups of 18-55, 56-69 and 70-plus years, and those subgroups contained roughly 150, 30 and 60 TCR-sequenced participants, respectively. Study-level results and caveats: Nearly half of unique spike-specific TCRs reportedly recognized epitopes outside regions mutated in the B.1.351 and B.1.1.7 variants. Participants were mostly white British and included more females than males, and it was suggested by the authors that clonal diversity may have been underestimated. Conclusions about previously exposed vaccinees are limited, since just 6 or 7 AZD1222 recipients were seropositive for SARS-CoV-2 at baseline. Spike-specific TCR breadth and depth rose significantly after two AZD1222 doses compared with day 0 and with MenACWY recipients. The whole spike protein was spanned by vaccine-associated CD4 TCRs, and dominant responses were seen in regions 160-218 and 743-854. No day 14 peak-response samples were available, so repertoires were characterized only after the peak T cell response. The 56-69-year group was small, and its depth increase did not reach significance, likely because of low power.

Sample time point, as interpreted from the label and publication: baseline before first vaccination. The treatment or condition tag for this specimen amounts to: meningococcal conjugate vaccine given as trial control. Vaccinee samples came from UK trials COV001 and COV002, including a single-blind randomized controlled phase 2/3 trial of AZD1222 (ChAdOx1 nCoV-19) in healthy adults. For TCRbeta chain sequencing, PBMC samples from trial participants were taken at day 0 and at day 28 after the second dose. The CDR3 holds 15 amino acids from the cysteine to the phenylalanine. The DNA shown is the 45-base CDR3, in frame from base 1. The germline V gene gives CDR1 as SGHTA and CDR2 as FQGNSA. V is shortened by 3 bases, J by 1 base, and the region joining them spans 11 bases. Notes on this clone: Its antigen is still unknown. Per-nucleotide qualities are absent, and no much larger clonotype sits a single base away.

The CDR3 regions of human TCRbeta chains were analyzed by immunosequencing. Per the authors' processing: TCRs in the repertoires were compared against a reference library of SARS-CoV-2-specific TCRs that had been generated with the MIRA antigen-specificity platform. Breadth was defined as the fraction of unique TCRs that were SARS-CoV-2-associated. Depth was defined as the fraction of total T cells that were SARS-CoV-2-associated. Using the MIRA data, each spike-specific TCR was assigned both to the spike region to which the TCR was reactive and to a CD4 or CD8 class. Log10-transformed breadth and depth values were compared by one-way ANOVA with Sidak's multiple comparisons tests. In its TCRdb copy, this immuneACCESS table keeps in-frame sequences only and misses some clones. Where compared with another copy, unresolved V genes explain less than half of these, and the others have no known cause. Clone size and V and J calls were adopted from that table, with D and trimming inferred from the DNA. The sample table holds approximately 98,000 clones, of which more than 70% were seen once. The ten largest clones represent roughly 3% of the sample.

The sequence came from an adult in good health. The chain employs TRBV7-2 and TRBJ2-3; the D gene assignment is ambiguous. Here the sequenced sample was peripheral blood, taken on day 0 of MenACWY control vaccination. Here is the DNA: TGTGCCAGCAGCTTTTACGGTGGAGGCACAGATACGCAGTATTTT. It is translated as CASSFYGGGTDTQYF.